This TCR beta chain was recorded in a study of breast tumors, draining lymph nodes, adjacent tissues. Study-wide results and limits: Luminal-like breast cancer showed significantly greater tumor-nontumor repertoire similarity than basal-like breast cancer did. Data fit most tumor T cells coming from lymph node, expanding in tumor. Tumors had less TCR diversity than lymph nodes, more than nontumor tissue. The lymph node origin of tumor T cells was framed as consistent with a hypothesis, not demonstrated.

V shed 1 base and J 3 bases; nucleotides not matched to a gene: 4. CDR3 length: 15 amino acids. Germline V gene lookup returns CDR1 SGHTA and CDR2 FQGNSA. This clonotype was seen many times. The antigen is undetermined. MiXCR, applied by TCRdb to the multiplex PCR reads, yields one record per CDR3 protein. The table records tens of thousands of distinct CDR3 sequences, over 25% of them present only once. The lymph nodes were axillary draining lymph nodes from breast cancer patients. The sample taken for sequencing was axillary lymph node tissue. The J gene is TRBJ2-5, the V gene TRBV7-2, with 8 positions matching TRBD2. The clonotype was recovered from a female donor with breast cancer. Some clones in this sample may be carry-over from other donors' samples. CDR3: CASSLDAGGEETQYF. In DNA form, the CDR3 reads TGTGCCAGCAGCTTAGACGCGGGGGGAGAAGAGACCCAGTACTTC. Full variable domain (rest looked up from reference TRBV7-2 and TRBJ2-5): GAGVSQSPSNKVTEKGKDVELRCDPISGHTALYWYRQSLGQGLEFLIYFQGNSAPDKSGLPSDRFSAERTGGSVSTLTIQRTQQEDSAVYLCASSLDAGGEETQYFGPGTRLLVL.